This T cell receptor beta chain is drawn from a study of T-cell reconstitution after alpha-beta-depleted transplantation in children. CDR3 length: 15 residues. The V end lost 2 bases, the J end lost 7 bases, and 17 bases lay between the germline ends. Unique molecular identifiers were built into the TCRbeta library. One entry per CDR3 protein, called by TCRdb with MiXCR from the PCR reads. The repertoire has approximately 350,000 distinct CDR3 sequences, 10% to 13% of them found once; the top ten carry roughly 2.5%. The chain has TRBV12-3 or TRBV12-4 and TRBJ1-2; D is unclear. This receptor was identified in a human donor who donated a stem cell graft to a child with acute lymphoblastic leukemia. The starting material was PBMCs from the stem cell graft donor, obtained from the stem cell graft. The CDR3 protein is CASSLRSQALSGYTF. The DNA for the CDR3 is TGTGCCAGCAGTTTAAGGTCGCAGGCGTTGAGTGGCTACACCTTC.